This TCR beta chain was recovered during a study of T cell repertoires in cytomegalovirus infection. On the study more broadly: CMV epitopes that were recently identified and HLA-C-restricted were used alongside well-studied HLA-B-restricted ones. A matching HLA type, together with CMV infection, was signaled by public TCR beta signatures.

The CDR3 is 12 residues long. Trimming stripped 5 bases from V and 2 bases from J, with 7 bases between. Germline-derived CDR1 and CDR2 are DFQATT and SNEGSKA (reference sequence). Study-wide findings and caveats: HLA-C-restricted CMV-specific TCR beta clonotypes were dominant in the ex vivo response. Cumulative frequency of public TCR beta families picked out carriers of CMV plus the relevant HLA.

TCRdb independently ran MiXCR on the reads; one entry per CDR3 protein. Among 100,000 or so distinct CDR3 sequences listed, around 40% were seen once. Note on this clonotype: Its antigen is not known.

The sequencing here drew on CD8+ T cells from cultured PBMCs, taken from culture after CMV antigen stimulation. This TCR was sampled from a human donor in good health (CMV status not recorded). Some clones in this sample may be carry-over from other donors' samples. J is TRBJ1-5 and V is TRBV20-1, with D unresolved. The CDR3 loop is CSAPQGNQPQHF. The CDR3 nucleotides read TGCAGTGCTCCTCAAGGCAATCAGCCCCAGCATTTT.